This T cell receptor beta chain came from a study of blood T cell repertoires in COVID-19. Study context: Acute and convalescent COVID-19 samples came from the United States, Italy and Spain.

In the original analysis: It was from reference gene primer amplification that nucleated cell counts were estimated. Only in-frame clones appear in the TCRdb table, and some are missing; sequencing was by immunoSEQ multiplex PCR. V and J calls and clone size are as listed in that table; D and trimming were resolved from the DNA. The sample shows 150,000 to 200,000 clones, approximately 91% of them seen only once. V shed 2 bases and J shed 4 bases, with 20 bases lying between them. The CDR3 runs to 17 residues. Per germline, CDR1 MDHEN and CDR2 SYDVKM. The sample holds a few counts of this clone. This chain links TRBV28 with TRBJ1-1, with D maybe TRBD1 (5 bases). The source is a man aged 18 to 30 with acute or convalescent COVID-19. The specimen was peripheral blood. The CDR3 spells CASSLIREVKLLTEAFF. Written as DNA, the CDR3 is TGTGCCAGCAGTTTAATCAGGGAGGTCAAACTTCTCACTGAAGCTTTCTTT.